This TCR beta chain was retrieved from a study of cytomegalovirus exposure and HLA in healthy donors. The CDR3 has 13 residues. V was trimmed by 5 bases and J by 6 bases, leaving 14 bases between them. The germline CDR1 and CDR2 sequences are LNHDA and SQIVND (reference sequence). The PCR contained 60 Vbeta and 13 Jbeta primers. Clones were read by immunoSEQ multiplex PCR, and TCRdb kept only the in-frame ones, dropping some. The table includes 95,000 to 150,000 clones, 77% detected once. This sequence was found in a human donor in good health. Sequencing input: PBMCs. The J gene is TRBJ2-7, the V gene TRBV19; D perhaps matches TRBD1 (6 bases). In nucleotides, the CDR3 is TGTGCCAGTAGTCCACAGGGTGCGGGCGAGCAGTACTTC. Translated, it gives CASSPQGAGEQYF.